The next 21 T cell receptor beta chains were all read from a single sample in a study of OX40 agonist ivuxolimab in advanced cancers. Repertoires were generated with immunoSEQ multiplex PCR, while TCRdb's copy carries only in-frame clones and drops some. The sample contains about 22,000 clones, 84% of which appear only once. The sample in question was CD4+ or CD8+ T cells sorted from blood, obtained in a trial of the OX40 agonist ivuxolimab. These receptors originate from an adult with an advanced solid tumor such as melanoma, head and neck, liver or kidney cancer.

In its sample, this clone was seen a few times. The CDR3 DNA sequence: TGTGCCAGCAGCTCCTCACAGGGGAACCACGAGCAGTACTTC. Translating it yields CASSSSQGNHEQYF. The chain has TRBV7-2 and TRBJ2-7, with 7 bases fitting TRBD1. Looked up from germline, CDR1 is SGHTA and CDR2 is FQGNSA. V gave up 4 bases and J gave up 5 bases; unmatched junction bases: 8. The CDR3 loop spans 14 amino acids.

The chain links TRBV18 to TRBJ2-5; D uncertain. The germline V gene encodes CDR1 KGHSH and CDR2 LQKENI. V lost 4 bases, J lost 1 base, and 4 bases lay in between. The CDR3 runs 12 residues. CDR3 in DNA: TGTGCCAGCTCACGGAGCCAAGAGACCCAGTACTTC. This translates into CASSRSQETQYF.

As regards this clone: Other DNA sequences in the sample encode the same CDR3. The chain combines TRBV14 with TRBJ2-3, with a possible D match to TRBD1 (5 bases). Germline V CDR1 and CDR2: SGHDN, FVKESK. The V end lost 4 bases, the J end lost 2 bases, and 7 bases lay between the germline ends. The length of the CDR3 is 13 residues. CDR3 sequence reads: CASSPGFTDTQYF. In DNA form, the CDR3 reads TGTGCCAGCAGCCCAGGGTTCACAGATACGCAGTATTTT.

The gene calls are TRBV6-6 and TRBJ2-2, with a possible D match to TRBD1 (6 bases). The germline V and J ends were trimmed by 6 bases and 4 bases, with 15 bases remaining between them. Germline CDR1 MNHNY, CDR2 SVGAGI (reference sequence). The CDR3 contains 15 residues. The CDR3 DNA follows: TGTGCCAGCAGATACAGGGTAATGGGCACCGGGGAGCTGTTTTTT. The encoded protein is CASRYRVMGTGELFF.

The CDR3 DNA reads as TGTGCCAGTAACCAGGGGACGAACACTGAAGCTTTCTTT. Its translation: CASNQGTNTEAFF. The rearrangement links TRBV19 to TRBJ1-1, with TRBD1 as a possible D gene (6 bases). The germline V and J ends were trimmed by 7 bases and 1 base, with 10 bases remaining between them. The CDR3 sequence is 13 residues long. CDR1 and CDR2 from the germline V gene are LNHDA and SQIVND (reference sequence).

The chain uses TRBV19 and TRBJ2-7; no firm D call. The V gene lost 3 bases and the J gene lost 2 bases, with 17 bases spanning the gap. The germline V gene encodes CDR1 LNHDA and CDR2 SQIVND (reference sequence). The CDR3 is 16 amino acids. The CDR3 here is CASSIGTLTTTYEQYF. CDR3 coding DNA: TGTGCCAGTAGTATTGGCACCTTAACCACCACCTACGAGCAGTACTTC.

V is TRBV4-1 and J is TRBJ2-5; 12 bases map to TRBD1. V was clipped by 3 bases and J by 5 bases; unmatched bases: 7. CDR1 is MGHRA and CDR2 is YSYEKL in the germline V gene. This CDR3 comprises 16 residues. CDR3 nucleotide sequence: TGCGCCAGCAGCCATGGGACAGGGGGCCCGGGGGAGACCCAGTACTTC. Protein product: CASSHGTGGPGETQYF.

V usage is TRBV7-9 and J usage is TRBJ2-1, with TRBD2 matching 13 bases. CDR3 size: 16 residues. Germline assignment: CDR1 SEHNR and CDR2 FQNEAQ (reference sequence). The ends lost 4 bases at V and 10 bases at J; junction bases unmatched: 10. The CDR3 is CASSSTLLAGGLEQFF. The CDR3 DNA sequence: TGTGCCAGCAGCTCCACCCTACTAGCGGGGGGGCTAGAGCAGTTCTTC.

The chain couples TRBV4-2 to TRBJ1-5, with TRBD1 identical over 9 bases. Germline trimming cut 5 bases from V and 2 bases from J; bases unmatched to any gene: 10. The length of the CDR3 is 17 residues. CDR1 and CDR2 (germline): LGHNA, YNFKEQ. This chain's CDR3 is CASSGTTGGLGNQPQHF. DNA for the CDR3: TGTGCCAGCAGCGGAACAACAGGGGGCTTGGGCAATCAGCCCCAGCATTTT.

The chain couples TRBV6-5 to TRBJ2-6, with D hard to call. The CDR3 is 12 amino acids. Trimming removed 5 bases at V and 3 bases at J, with 2 bases between. Germline CDR1 reads MNHEY; CDR2 reads SVGAGI. The CDR3 protein is CASSNGANVLTF. CDR3 nucleotide sequence: TGTGCCAGCAGTAATGGGGCCAACGTCCTGACTTTC.

The chain carries TRBV27 and TRBJ2-2; a possible D gene is TRBD1 (5 bases). The CDR3 is made up of 15 amino acids. Germline CDR1 and CDR2: MNHEY and SMNVEV (reference sequence). V lost 6 bases to trimming and J lost 7 bases, with 18 bases between them. CDR3: CASRTRQLPNGELFF. The DNA of the CDR3 is TGTGCCAGCAGGACCCGACAGCTCCCCAACGGGGAGCTGTTTTTT.

This chain connects TRBV5-1 to TRBJ2-2; 8 nucleotides match TRBD2. V trimming: 3 bases; J trimming: 5 bases; junction bases outside the gene matches: 12. Germline CDR1 is SGHRS and CDR2 is YFSETQ. CDR3 length: 17 amino acids. The CDR3: CASSWHRGTSLTGELFF. CDR3 nucleotide sequence: TGCGCCAGCAGCTGGCACCGGGGGACTAGTCTTACCGGGGAGCTGTTTTTT. Full variable domain (remainder filled in from reference TRBV5-1 and TRBJ2-2): KAGVTQTPRYLIKTRGQQVTLSCSPISGHRSVSWYQQTPGQGLQFLFEYFSETQRNKGNFPGRFSGRQFSNSRSEMNVSTLELGDSALYLCASSWHRGTSLTGELFFGEGSRLTVL.

The chain links TRBV5-6 to TRBJ2-1; D is unresolved. Germline CDR1 reads SGHDT; CDR2 reads YYEEEE. V was trimmed by 0 bases and J by 5 bases, leaving 3 bases between them. The CDR3 is 12 residues long. The CDR3 spells CASSLVNNEQFF. The CDR3 DNA reads as TGTGCCAGCAGCTTGGTAAACAATGAGCAGTTCTTC. Complete variable domain (other parts from reference TRBV5-6 and TRBJ2-1): DAGVTQSPTHLIKTRGQQVTLRCSPKSGHDTVSWYQQALGQGPQFIFQYYEEEERQRGNFPDRFSGHQFPNYSSELNVNALLLGDSALYLCASSLVNNEQFFGPGTRLTVL.

In DNA form, the CDR3 reads TGTGCCAGCAGCACAGGAAATTACGGCTACACCTTC. Its translation is CASSTGNYGYTF. The rearrangement links TRBV6-6 to TRBJ1-2; possibly TRBD1 for D (5 bases). There are 12 residues in the CDR3. Trimming pared 6 bases from V and 8 bases from J, leaving 13 bases between. CDR1 MNHNY and CDR2 SVGAGI come from the germline V gene (reference sequence).

The J gene is TRBJ1-2, the V gene TRBV28; no reliable D call. Deletions cut 8 bases from V and 7 bases from J, with 14 bases between. The CDR3 totals 12 residues. Germline CDR1 and CDR2: MDHEN and SYDVKM. CDR3 sequence: CASGTPPGGYTF. The CDR3 DNA sequence: TGTGCCAGCGGTACCCCCCCCGGTGGCTACACCTTC.

CDR3 sequence reads: CASSLEYRAANTGELFF. The CDR3, as DNA: TGTGCCAGCAGCTTGGAGTACAGGGCTGCGAACACCGGGGAGCTGTTTTTT. This chain connects TRBV7-9 to TRBJ2-2, with D possibly being TRBD1 (6 bases). Between the trimmed V and J ends, which lost 3 bases and 0 bases, there was a span of 14 bases. The CDR3 extends over 17 amino acids. CDR1 and CDR2 from the germline V gene are SEHNR and FQNEAQ (reference sequence). The whole variable domain, remainder taken from reference TRBV7-9 and TRBJ2-2, is DTGVSQNPRHKITKRGQNVTFRCDPISEHNRLYWYRQTLGQGPEFLTYFQNEAQLEKSRLLSDRFSAERPKGSFSTLEIQRTEQGDSAMYLCASSLEYRAANTGELFFGEGSRLTVL.

The CDR3 sequence: CASSPSGGTGELFF. The CDR3 bases are TGTGCCAGCAGCCCTTCTGGAGGCACCGGGGAGCTGTTTTTT. The genes are TRBV7-3 and TRBJ2-2; D might be TRBD2 (5 bases). V was pared by 5 bases and J by 4 bases, with 11 bases between. The germline CDR1 and CDR2 sequences are SGHTA and FQGTGA. The CDR3 covers 14 residues.

The gene calls are TRBV13 and TRBJ2-7; 10 bases are a match to TRBD1. Unmatched junction bases numbered 7, after V lost 5 bases and J lost 6 bases. Germline loops: CDR1 PRHDT, CDR2 FYEKMQ (reference sequence). There are 14 residues in the CDR3. This CDR3 is CASSLGTGAAEQYF. CDR3 DNA: TGTGCCAGCAGCCTTGGGACAGGGGCGGCCGAGCAGTACTTC.

The genes are TRBV28 and TRBJ1-1; the D is unclear. Germline V gene data show CDR1 as MDHEN and CDR2 as SYDVKM. The CDR3 sequence is 15 residues long. V dropped 3 bases and J dropped 0 bases, with 11 bases sitting between them. The CDR3 coding sequence is TGTGCCAGCAGTTTTTCGGTTGGGGTGAACACTGAAGCTTTCTTT. Translating it yields CASSFSVGVNTEAFF.

This clone was observed a few times. The gene calls are TRBV7-2 and TRBJ2-1, with D unclear. This CDR3 region has 16 residues. V lost 1 base and J lost 5, with 15 bases in between. Germline V gene lookup returns CDR1 SGHTA and CDR2 FQGNSA. This chain's CDR3 is CASSLDAGLTDNEQFF. The CDR3 DNA reads TGTGCCAGCAGCTTAGATGCAGGTCTTACGGACAATGAGCAGTTCTTC.

J is TRBJ1-4 and V is TRBV29-1; no definite D call. Germline values: CDR1 SQVTM, CDR2 ANQGSEA. With 7 bases removed from V and 12 bases from J, the gap between germline ends came to 15 bases. This CDR3 has 11 amino acids. The CDR3 DNA follows: TGCAGCGGGACGGACGAATCGGAACTGTTTTTT. This translates into CSGTDESELFF.